Listed below are T cell receptor beta chains from one sample, sequenced in a study of blood T cell repertoires in COVID-19. Repertoires were generated with immunoSEQ multiplex PCR, while TCRdb's copy carries only in-frame clones and drops some. Among around 260,000 clones listed, around 87% were seen once. Sample: peripheral blood. These receptors came from a woman in her forties or fifties with acute or convalescent COVID-19. Each CDR3 is given with its conserved first and last residue.

TRBV7-9,TRBJ2-5,CASSLAGVETQYF
TRBV19,TRBJ1-6,CASRTQGGSPLHF
TRBV9,TRBJ2-3,CASSVSGLDTQYF
TRBV28,TRBJ1-2,CASSSLYGYTF
TRBV7-6,TRBJ2-1,CASSPGLAGGAPQFF
TRBV27,TRBJ1-4,CASSFQGNEKLFF
TRBV6-2/TRBV6-3,TRBJ1-3,CASSYARQGDFSGNTIYF
TRBV28,TRBJ1-2,CASSLDSRKGGYTF
TRBV7-9,TRBJ1-2,CASSFDRLDNYGYTF
TRBV5-4,TRBJ1-1,CASSLGGLGTEAFF
TRBV19,TRBJ2-7,CASSRDFSSYEQYF
TRBV4-3,TRBJ2-5,CASSQDSRQETQYF
TRBV7-8,TRBJ2-3,CASSKGLAGNTDTQYF
TRBV9,TRBJ1-4,CASSPRQATNEKLFF
TRBV27,TRBJ2-7,CASKHRGSYEQYF
TRBV7-3,TRBJ2-1,CASSEIRRGLAGLLNNEQFF
TRBV4-1,TRBJ1-5,CASSQLPGRADQPQHF
TRBV28,TRBJ2-7,CASSLLAGSSYEQYF
TRBV19,TRBJ2-1,CASSIGSYNEQFF
TRBV11-3,TRBJ2-2,CASSLGRVNTGELFF
TRBV18,TRBJ2-5,CASSLLRGQEETQYF
TRBV6-5,TRBJ1-2,CASSYSGQGGYYGYTF
TRBV5-1,TRBJ2-1,CASRNPGLAGNEQFF
TRBV29-1,TRBJ1-1,CSVVPRQANTEAFF
TRBV20-1,TRBJ1-6,CSASNRGQGSPLHF
TRBV5-1,TRBJ1-4,CASSLAGAGNEKLFF
TRBV7-3,TRBJ2-2,CASTPGTGGAGELFF
TRBV29-1,TRBJ2-2,CSVKGQANTGELFF
TRBV13,TRBJ2-7,CASSLFPPGQSYEQYF
TRBV29-1,TRBJ2-1,CSVSGLPHNEQFF
TRBV30,TRBJ1-2,CAWTQGAGYGYTF
TRBV28,TRBJ1-1,CASSLINTEAFF
TRBV28,TRBJ2-7,CASSLSGTGYEQYF
TRBV5-4,TRBJ1-2,CASSPGQSLNYGYTF
TRBV28,TRBJ1-5,CASSLTGSGFQPQHF
TRBV5-1,TRBJ2-2,CASSSGLAGVSGELFF
TRBV30,TRBJ2-4,CAADRLAKNIQYF
TRBV27,TRBJ2-7,CASSFQGSTYEQYF
TRBV28,TRBJ1-1,CASSLEGDTEAFF